This TCR beta chain was captured in a study of T-cell reconstitution after alpha-beta-depleted transplantation in children. In its sample, this clonotype was seen a few times. Preparation of the TCRbeta library used unique molecular identifiers. From the PCR reads, TCRdb called clonotypes with MiXCR, one entry per CDR3 protein. The profile shows hundreds of thousands of distinct CDR3 sequences, 12% of them singletons. The CDR3 length is 16 residues. Germline CDR1 is SGDLS and CDR2 is YYNGEE. Germline trimming cut 0 bases from V and 4 bases from J; bases unmatched to any gene: 6. The sequence was collected from a human donor who donated a stem cell graft to a child with combined immunodeficiency. The V call is TRBV9, the J call TRBJ2-1; TRBD2 agrees at 8 bases. Sequenced material: PBMCs from the stem cell graft donor, taken from the stem cell graft. The CDR3 loop reads CASSVDLSGSYNEQFF. The CDR3 DNA follows: TGTGCCAGCAGCGTAGATCTAAGCGGGAGTTACAATGAGCAGTTCTTC.